Below are 32 T cell receptor beta chains sequenced from a single sample in a study of identical twins. TCRdb ran MiXCR on the 5' RACE reads and lists one entry per CDR3 protein. The sample shows 420,000 or so distinct CDR3 sequences, around 20% of them seen only once. The sample was naive T cells sorted from blood. All receptors come from a man between 45 and 60 years old in good health.

This clonotype was seen ten or more times. This rearrangement joins TRBV12-3 or TRBV12-4 to TRBJ2-3, with 7 bases identical to TRBD1. With V trimmed by 6 bases and J by 0 bases, 0 bases remained unmatched. This CDR3 has 13 amino acids. CDR3 residues: CASRGQSTDTQYF. CDR3 DNA: TGTGCCAGCAGGGGACAGAGCACAGATACGCAGTATTTT.

The rearrangement joins TRBV7-2 to TRBJ2-1, with 7 bases matching TRBD1. Looked up from germline, CDR1 is SGHTA and CDR2 is FQGNSA. The J segment lost 2 bases and the V segment lost 5 bases, leaving 6 bases of the junction unmatched. The CDR3 covers 15 residues. The CDR3 here is CASSIRDRTYNEQFF. In DNA, the CDR3 is TGTGCCAGCAGCATCCGGGACAGAACCTACAATGAGCAGTTCTTC.

V is TRBV6-2 or TRBV6-3 and J is TRBJ1-1; D unclear. The ends were cut back, 2 bases at V and 11 bases at J, with 9 bases in the middle. The CDR3 extends over 11 amino acids. CDR1 is MNHEY and CDR2 is SVGEGT in the germline V gene. This chain's CDR3 is CASSYVGPAFF. As DNA, the CDR3 is TGTGCCAGCAGTTACGTGGGTCCGGCTTTCTTT.

This clonotype was detected only a few times. V gene TRBV27 combines with J gene TRBJ2-2; possibly TRBD1 for D (6 bases). V gave up 7 bases and J gave up 3 bases, with 15 bases separating them. The CDR3 has 15 amino acids. Germline CDR1 reads MNHEY; CDR2 reads SMNVEV (reference sequence). CDR3 sequence: CASKGSTGDTGELFF. The CDR3 DNA sequence: TGTGCCAGCAAGGGGTCGACAGGAGACACCGGGGAGCTGTTTTTT.

This clonotype was counted only a few times. This chain links TRBV28 with TRBJ2-7; TRBD2 agrees at 11 bases. The CDR3 loop spans 16 amino acids. Trimming took 2 bases from V and 2 from J; bases not matched to a gene: 5. Germline CDR1 and CDR2: MDHEN and SYDVKM. CDR3 loop: CASSLGGLADTYEQYF. As DNA, the CDR3 is TGTGCCAGCAGTTTAGGGGGACTAGCGGACACCTACGAGCAGTACTTC. Looking up the rest from reference TRBV28 and TRBJ2-7 gives the full variable domain: DVKVTQSSRYLVKRTGEKVFLECVQDMDHENMFWYRQDPGLGLRLIYFSYDVKMKEKGDIPEGYSVSREKKERFSLILESASTNQTSMYLCASSLGGLADTYEQYFGPGTRLTVT.

This clonotype was seen more than once but under ten times. The rearrangement joins TRBV7-8 to TRBJ1-5; TRBD1 agrees at 7 bases. The CDR3 consists of 19 residues. The junction had 12 bases not matched to a gene; V was cut back by 1 base and J by 0 bases. Germline V gene data show CDR1 as SGHVS and CDR2 as FQNEAQ. CDR3 in DNA: TGTGCCAGCAGCTTAGGATCGTACAGGGGACAATATAGCAATCAGCCCCAGCATTTT. The encoded protein is CASSLGSYRGQYSNQPQHF.

The J gene is TRBJ1-2, the V gene TRBV4-1; TRBD1 aligns across 7 bases. This CDR3 is 14 amino acids long. CDR1 is MGHRA and CDR2 is YSYEKL in the germline V gene. The J segment lost 4 bases and the V segment lost 4 bases, leaving 6 bases of the junction unmatched. This CDR3 is CASSRPGQIYGYTF. Written as DNA, the CDR3 is TGCGCCAGCAGCCGACCGGGACAGATCTATGGCTACACCTTC.

The chain recombines TRBV7-2 with TRBJ2-7, with 10 bases lining up with TRBD2. CDR3 length equals 15 residues. CDR1 SGHTA and CDR2 FQGNSA come from the germline V gene. V was pared by 3 bases and J by 2 bases, with 4 bases of the junction left unmatched. As DNA, the CDR3 is TGTGCCAGCAGCTTCGGAGCGGGGGGGCCCTACGAGCAGTACTTC. It yields the protein CASSFGAGGPYEQYF.

V and J are TRBV27 and TRBJ2-7, with D uncertain. CDR1 is MNHEY and CDR2 is SMNVEV in the germline V gene (reference sequence). CDR3 length: 15 residues. Between the trimmed V and J ends, which lost 2 bases and 6 bases, there was a span of 17 bases. The CDR3 sequence: CASSLKRVAFGEQYF. In DNA form, the CDR3 reads TGTGCCAGCAGTTTAAAGAGAGTAGCCTTCGGCGAGCAGTACTTC.

This clonotype came up a few times. V usage is TRBV5-6 and J usage is TRBJ1-2; possibly TRBD1 for D (5 bases). The V end lost 5 bases, the J end lost 1 base, and 15 bases lay between the germline ends. Germline V gene sequence: CDR1 SGHDT, CDR2 YYEEEE. There are 15 residues in the CDR3. CDR3 nucleotides: TGTGCCAGCAGTAACGATTATGACAGTAACTATGGCTACACCTTC. It is translated as CASSNDYDSNYGYTF. Together with reference TRBV5-6 and TRBJ1-2, the CDR3 gives the full variable domain: DAGVTQSPTHLIKTRGQQVTLRCSPKSGHDTVSWYQQALGQGPQFIFQYYEEEERQRGNFPDRFSGHQFPNYSSELNVNALLLGDSALYLCASSNDYDSNYGYTFGSGTRLTVV.

This chain uses TRBV11-2 with TRBJ1-6, with D tentatively TRBD1 (6 bases). Germline lookup yields CDR1 SGHAT and CDR2 FQNNGV. CDR3 length: 15 residues. Trimming stripped 3 bases from V and 3 bases from J, with 9 bases between. The CDR3 DNA reads TGTGCCAGCAGCTTCCAGGGGCTCTATAATTCACCCCTCCACTTT. Protein product: CASSFQGLYNSPLHF.

V is TRBV5-6 and J is TRBJ2-7; 12 nucleotides align to TRBD1. Germline CDR1 reads SGHDT; CDR2 reads YYEEEE. CDR3 length: 14 amino acids. V shed 2 bases, J shed 5 bases, and the junction held 2 bases outside the gene matches. CDR3 sequence (DNA): TGTGCCAGCAGCTTTGGGACAGGGGGCGACGAGCAGTACTTC. Protein: CASSFGTGGDEQYF.

This rearrangement joins TRBV20-1 to TRBJ2-5; D uncertain. CDR3 length: 13 amino acids. Germline V CDR1 and CDR2: DFQATT, SNEGSKA (reference sequence). Trimming took off 6 bases at V and 5 bases at J, with 16 bases between the two ends. Written as DNA, the CDR3 is TGCAGTGCATCCGCCGTGACGGGTGAGACCCAGTACTTC. Its translation is CSASAVTGETQYF.

As to this clonotype: At one end the junction does not follow the germline gene, possibly because of a read error. V is TRBV10-3 and J is TRBJ2-4; possibly TRBD1 for D (5 bases). The germline V gene encodes CDR1 ENHRY and CDR2 SYGVKD. The length of the CDR3 is 18 residues. The CDR3 region has the DNA TGCGCCAGCACCGAAGGGGCGGCCTCCTTTCTAGCCAAAAACATTCAGTACTTC. Protein sequence: CASTEGAASFLAKNIQYF.

CDR3 nucleotide sequence: TGCAGCGTTGGATTAGGGGGCGGCTACGAGCAGTACTTC. It encodes CSVGLGGGYEQYF. The chain employs TRBV29-1 and TRBJ2-7; TRBD1 aligns across 7 bases. The CDR3 is 13 amino acids. In germline, CDR1 is SQVTM, CDR2 ANQGSEA. V was clipped by 4 bases and J by 3 bases; unmatched bases: 6.

The rearrangement joins TRBV20-1 to TRBJ2-3; D ambiguous. Germline V CDR1 and CDR2: DFQATT, SNEGSKA (reference sequence). The CDR3 covers 11 residues. V was trimmed by 3 bases and J by 8 bases, leaving 9 bases between them. DNA for the CDR3: TGCAGTGCTAGCGACTTCGGTACGCAGTATTTT. Protein sequence: CSASDFGTQYF.

This chain links TRBV6-1 with TRBJ2-3; 9 bases line up with TRBD2. The junction had 13 bases not matched to a gene; V was cut back by 10 bases and J by 2 bases. CDR1 and CDR2 (germline): MNHNS, SASEGT. The CDR3 is 16 amino acids. DNA for the CDR3: TGTGCCATCTCACGAAGGTTAGCGGGAGTCACAGATACGCAGTATTTT. As protein: CAISRRLAGVTDTQYF.

This clonotype was seen repeatedly, ten times or more. The chain is built from TRBV19 and TRBJ1-5, with 8 bases aligning to TRBD1. The germline V gene has CDR1 LNHDA and CDR2 SQIVND (reference sequence). CDR3 length equals 15 residues. Trimming cost V 5 bases and J 2 bases; bases outside gene matches: 5. The CDR3 nucleotides read TGTGCCAGTAGTGCCAGGGGGCTCGGCAATCAGCCCCAGCATTTT. Translated: CASSARGLGNQPQHF.

This rearrangement joins TRBV7-9 to TRBJ2-3, with D perhaps matching TRBD1 (5 bases). Germline-derived CDR1 and CDR2 are SEHNR and FQNEAQ (reference sequence). Trimming cost V 5 bases and J 6 bases, with 12 bases left between them. CDR3 length: 13 amino acids. CDR3 in amino acids: CASSPRNRDTQYF. CDR3 coding DNA: TGTGCCAGCAGCCCAAGGAACAGGGATACGCAGTATTTT.

The chain uses TRBV7-9 and TRBJ1-2; D remains ambiguous. Per the germline V gene, CDR1 is SEHNR and CDR2 is FQNEAQ (reference sequence). Trimming shortened V by 5 bases and J by 0 bases, and 4 bases separated the two germline ends. The CDR3 is 12 amino acids. CDR3 residues: CASSTPNYGYTF. The CDR3 DNA reads TGTGCCAGCAGCACACCTAACTATGGCTACACCTTC.

This clonotype was seen many times. The chain employs TRBV20-1 and TRBJ1-6; 7 nucleotides line up with TRBD1. Germline loops: CDR1 DFQATT, CDR2 SNEGSKA (reference sequence). The CDR3 length is 16 residues. V trimming: 6 bases; J trimming: 0 bases; junction bases outside the gene matches: 8. CDR3: CSARDRASSYNSPLHF. The CDR3 nucleotides read TGCAGTGCCCGAGACAGGGCGAGCTCCTATAATTCACCCCTCCACTTT.

This clonotype occurred many times. The J gene is TRBJ2-7, the V gene TRBV4-3; D gene uncertain. CDR1 is LGHNA, CDR2 YSLEER, per germline. Trimming stripped 0 bases from V and 5 bases from J, with 14 bases between. The CDR3 contains 15 residues. In DNA, the CDR3 is TGCGCCAGCAGCCAAGATGGCAGGCCCGAAGACGAGCAGTACTTC. This sequence encodes CASSQDGRPEDEQYF.

The chain recombines TRBV18 with TRBJ2-3; tentatively, D is TRBD1 (6 bases). Germline CDR1 and CDR2: KGHSH and LQKENI. CDR3 length: 15 residues. V lost 0 bases, J lost 4 bases, and 11 bases lay in between. CDR3 sequence (DNA): TGTGCCAGCTCACCACCGTACAGGGAACCAGATACGCAGTATTTT. Its protein is CASSPPYREPDTQYF. Complete variable domain (other parts from reference TRBV18 and TRBJ2-3): NAGVMQNPRHLVRRRGQEARLRCSPMKGHSHVYWYRQLPEEGLKFMVYLQKENIIDESGMPKERFSAEFPKEGPSILRIQQVVRGDSAAYFCASSPPYREPDTQYFGPGTRLTVL.

The V gene is TRBV4-3, the J gene TRBJ2-1, with D perhaps matching TRBD2 (6 bases). V was shortened by 5 bases and J by 0 bases, with 14 bases between the two germline ends. The germline CDR1 and CDR2 sequences are LGHNA and YSLEER. The CDR3 consists of 16 residues. Here the CDR3 DNA reads TGCGCCAGCAGCTCCACTAGCAGTAGCTCCTACAATGAGCAGTTCTTC. This translates into CASSSTSSSSYNEQFF.

This clonotype occurred a few times. The chain joins TRBV15 to TRBJ2-7; D perhaps matches TRBD2 (6 bases). CDR1 and CDR2 (germline): LNHNV, YYDKDF (reference sequence). V lost 2 bases and J lost 3, with 17 bases in between. The CDR3 sequence is 16 residues long. CDR3 sequence (DNA): TGTGCCACCAGCAGAACCGGACTATCTTCAGTCTACGAGCAGTACTTC. Its protein is CATSRTGLSSVYEQYF.

This clonotype has only one observation. V and J are TRBV24-1 and TRBJ2-1; possible D gene TRBD2, 7 bases. Germline CDR1 KGHDR, CDR2 SFDVKD. The CDR3 is made up of 15 amino acids. V was pared by 3 bases and J by 10 bases, with 18 bases between. The CDR3 sequence: CATSDRQVVGGEQFF. The CDR3 DNA is TGTGCCACCAGTGATCGACAGGTTGTCGGGGGGGAGCAGTTCTTC.

The rearrangement uses TRBV5-1 and TRBJ2-1; weak D call: TRBD2 (5 bases). The CDR3 runs 15 residues. CDR1 and CDR2 from the germline V gene are SGHRS and YFSETQ. With 4 bases removed from V and 2 bases from J, the gap between germline ends came to 13 bases. CDR3 DNA sequence: TGCGCCAGCAGCCCCGGAGGTGCTACCTACAATGAGCAGTTCTTC. Its translation: CASSPGGATYNEQFF.

This clonotype was detected many times. V is TRBV29-1 and J is TRBJ2-7, with TRBD1 matching 10 bases. CDR1 and CDR2 from the germline V gene are SQVTM and ANQGSEA. V was pared by 6 bases and J by 3 bases, with 11 bases of the junction left unmatched. The CDR3 consists of 15 residues. For the CDR3, the DNA is TGCAGCGTCGGACAGGGGGTCCGTACGGGCTACGAGCAGTACTTC. Its translation is CSVGQGVRTGYEQYF.

This sequence joins TRBV30 and TRBJ2-1; no clear D. This CDR3 has 8 amino acids. Germline V gene data show CDR1 as GTSNPN and CDR2 as SVGIG (reference sequence). Trimming took 7 bases from V and 5 from J, leaving 0 bases between them. This CDR3 reads CAYNEQFF. The CDR3 region has the DNA TGTGCCTACAATGAGCAGTTCTTC.

This clonotype was counted ten times or more. The chain uses TRBV4-3 and TRBJ1-1; a weak D match, TRBD1 (6 bases). CDR1 is LGHNA, CDR2 YSLEER, per germline. The CDR3 sequence is 15 residues long. Trimming cost V 4 bases and J 0 bases, with 12 bases left between them. Here the CDR3 reads CASSPRTALNTEAFF. The CDR3 coding sequence is TGCGCCAGCAGCCCCAGGACAGCATTGAACACTGAAGCTTTCTTT.

This clonotype was recorded a few times. This chain joins TRBV20-1 and TRBJ2-1; D is unclear. V shed 1 base and J shed 8 bases, with 9 bases lying between them. This CDR3 spans 12 amino acids. The germline V gene has CDR1 DFQATT and CDR2 SNEGSKA (reference sequence). CDR3 residues: CSARARLDEQFF. As DNA, the CDR3 is TGCAGTGCTAGAGCCCGGTTGGATGAGCAGTTCTTC.

The chain is built from TRBV28 and TRBJ2-7; D remains unclear. This CDR3 region has 15 residues. With 1 base removed from V and 6 bases from J, the gap between germline ends came to 16 bases. Germline CDR1 is MDHEN and CDR2 is SYDVKM. Written as DNA, the CDR3 is TGTGCCAGCAGTTTATCTCAGGAGACTCGGCGCGAGCAGTACTTC. Protein: CASSLSQETRREQYF.